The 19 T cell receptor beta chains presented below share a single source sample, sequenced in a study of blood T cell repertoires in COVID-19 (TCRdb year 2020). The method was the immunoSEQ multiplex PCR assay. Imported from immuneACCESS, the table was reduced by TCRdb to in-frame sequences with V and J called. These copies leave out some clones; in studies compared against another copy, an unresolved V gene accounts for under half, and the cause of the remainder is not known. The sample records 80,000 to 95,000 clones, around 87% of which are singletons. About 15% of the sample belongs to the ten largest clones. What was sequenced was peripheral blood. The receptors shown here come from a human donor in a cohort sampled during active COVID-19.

CDR3 residues: CASSSAGGETQYF. The CDR3 DNA follows: TGTGCCAGCAGCTCAGCAGGGGGCGAGACCCAGTACTTC. This chain joins TRBV7-9 and TRBJ2-5; 8 bases align to TRBD1. The CDR3 extends over 13 amino acids. J lost 5 bases, V lost 4 bases, and 3 bases had no gene match. The germline V gene has CDR1 SEHNR and CDR2 FQNEAQ (reference sequence).

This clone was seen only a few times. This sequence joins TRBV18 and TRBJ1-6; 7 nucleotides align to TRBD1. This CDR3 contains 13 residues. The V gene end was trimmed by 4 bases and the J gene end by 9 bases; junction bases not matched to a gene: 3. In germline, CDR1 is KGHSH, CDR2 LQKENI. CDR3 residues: CASSQGAGSPLHF. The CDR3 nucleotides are TGTGCCAGCTCACAGGGGGCCGGTTCACCCCTCCACTTT.

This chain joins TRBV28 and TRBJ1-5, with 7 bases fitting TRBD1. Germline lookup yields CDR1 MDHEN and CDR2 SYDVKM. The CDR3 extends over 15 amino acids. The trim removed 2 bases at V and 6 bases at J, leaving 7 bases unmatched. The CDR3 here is CASSLGGQVGQPQHF. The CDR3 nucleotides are TGTGCCAGCAGTTTAGGTGGACAGGTGGGTCAGCCCCAGCATTTT.

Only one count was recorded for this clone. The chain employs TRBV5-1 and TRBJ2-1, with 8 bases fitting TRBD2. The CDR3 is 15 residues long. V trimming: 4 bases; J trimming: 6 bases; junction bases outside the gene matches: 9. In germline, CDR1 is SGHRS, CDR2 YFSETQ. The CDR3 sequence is CASSPGGPRVNEQFF. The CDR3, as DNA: TGCGCCAGCAGCCCGGGGGGGCCCAGGGTCAATGAGCAGTTCTTC.

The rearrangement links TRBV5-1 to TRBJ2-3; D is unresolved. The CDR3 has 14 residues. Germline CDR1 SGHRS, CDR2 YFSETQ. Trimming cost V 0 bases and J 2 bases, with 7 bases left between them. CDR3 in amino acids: CASSLGQVTDTQYF. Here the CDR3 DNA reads TGCGCCAGCAGCTTGGGGCAGGTCACAGATACGCAGTATTTT.

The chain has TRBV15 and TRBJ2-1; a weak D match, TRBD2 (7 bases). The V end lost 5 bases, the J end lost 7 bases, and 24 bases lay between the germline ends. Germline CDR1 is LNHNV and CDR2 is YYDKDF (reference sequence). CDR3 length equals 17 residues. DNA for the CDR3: TGTGCCACCAGCGACCCAAGGGGGGCAGCGGGGAGGAATGAGCAGTTCTTC. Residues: CATSDPRGAAGRNEQFF.

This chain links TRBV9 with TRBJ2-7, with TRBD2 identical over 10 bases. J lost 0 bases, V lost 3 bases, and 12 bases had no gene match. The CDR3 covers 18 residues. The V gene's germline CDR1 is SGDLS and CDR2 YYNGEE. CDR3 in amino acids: CASSGGASGGLRSYEQYF. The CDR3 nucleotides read TGTGCCAGCAGCGGGGGTGCTAGCGGGGGTTTACGCTCCTACGAGCAGTACTTC.

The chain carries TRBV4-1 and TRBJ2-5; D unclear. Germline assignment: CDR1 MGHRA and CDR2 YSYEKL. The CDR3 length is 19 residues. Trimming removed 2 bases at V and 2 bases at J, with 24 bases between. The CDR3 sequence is CASSQPPGGSSEVQETQYF. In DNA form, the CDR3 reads TGCGCCAGCAGCCAACCCCCTGGCGGCTCCAGCGAAGTACAAGAGACCCAGTACTTC.

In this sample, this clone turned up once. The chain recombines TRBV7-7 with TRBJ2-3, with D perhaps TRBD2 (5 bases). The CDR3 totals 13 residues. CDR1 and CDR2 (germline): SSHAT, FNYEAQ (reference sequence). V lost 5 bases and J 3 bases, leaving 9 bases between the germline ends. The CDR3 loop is CASSDGLTDTQYF. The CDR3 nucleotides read TGTGCCAGCAGCGACGGACTGACAGATACGCAGTATTTT.

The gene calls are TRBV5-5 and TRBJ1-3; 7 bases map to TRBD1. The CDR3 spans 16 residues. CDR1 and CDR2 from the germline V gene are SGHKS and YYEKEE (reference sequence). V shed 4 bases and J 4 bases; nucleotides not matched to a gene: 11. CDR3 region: CASSRATGSGGNTIYF. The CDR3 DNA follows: TGTGCCAGCAGCCGAGCGACAGGGTCGGGCGGAAACACCATATATTTT.

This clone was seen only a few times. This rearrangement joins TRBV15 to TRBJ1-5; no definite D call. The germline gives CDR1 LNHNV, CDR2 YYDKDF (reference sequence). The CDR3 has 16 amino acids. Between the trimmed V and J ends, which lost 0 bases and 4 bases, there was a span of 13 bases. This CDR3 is CATSRDVGVSNQPQHF. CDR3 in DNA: TGTGCCACCAGCAGAGACGTCGGGGTTTCAAATCAGCCCCAGCATTTT. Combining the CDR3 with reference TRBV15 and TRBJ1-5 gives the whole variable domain DAMVIQNPRYQVTQFGKPVTLSCSQTLNHNVMYWYQQKSSQAPKLLFHYYDKDFNNEADTPDNFQSRRPNTSFCFLDIRSPGLGDTAMYLCATSRDVGVSNQPQHFGDGTRLSIL.

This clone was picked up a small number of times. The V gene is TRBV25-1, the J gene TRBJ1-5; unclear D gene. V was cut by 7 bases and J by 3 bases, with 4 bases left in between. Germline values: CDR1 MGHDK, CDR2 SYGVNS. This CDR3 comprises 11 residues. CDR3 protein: CASKYNQPQHF. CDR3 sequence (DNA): TGTGCCAGCAAATACAATCAGCCCCAGCATTTT.

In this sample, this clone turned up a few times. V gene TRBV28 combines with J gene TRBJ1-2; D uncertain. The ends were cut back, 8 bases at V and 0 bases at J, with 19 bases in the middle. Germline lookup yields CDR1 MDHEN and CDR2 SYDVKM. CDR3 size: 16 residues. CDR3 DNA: TGTGCCAGCCGAGTTCTACCGACAACCGCTAACTATGGCTACACCTTC. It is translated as CASRVLPTTANYGYTF.

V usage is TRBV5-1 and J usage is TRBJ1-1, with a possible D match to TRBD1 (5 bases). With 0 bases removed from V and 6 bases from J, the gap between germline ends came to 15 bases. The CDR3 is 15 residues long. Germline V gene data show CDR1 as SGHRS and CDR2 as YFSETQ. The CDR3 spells CASSLGPGLGAEAFF. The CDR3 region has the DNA TGCGCCAGCAGCTTGGGTCCAGGGCTTGGCGCTGAAGCTTTCTTT.

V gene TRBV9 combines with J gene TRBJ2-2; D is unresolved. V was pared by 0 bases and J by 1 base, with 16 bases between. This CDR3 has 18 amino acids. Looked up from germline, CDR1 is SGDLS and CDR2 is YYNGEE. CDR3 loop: CASSVDPPGRGNTGELFF. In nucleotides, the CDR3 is TGTGCCAGCAGCGTAGACCCGCCGGGTCGAGGGAACACCGGGGAGCTGTTTTTT.

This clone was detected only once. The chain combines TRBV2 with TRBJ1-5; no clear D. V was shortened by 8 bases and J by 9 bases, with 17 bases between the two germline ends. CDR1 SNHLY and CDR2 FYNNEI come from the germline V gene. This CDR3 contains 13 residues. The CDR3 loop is CASGRLREAPQHF. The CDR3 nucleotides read TGTGCCAGCGGTCGTCTCCGGGAGGCGCCCCAGCATTTT. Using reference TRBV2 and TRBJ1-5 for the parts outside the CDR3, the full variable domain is EPEVTQTPSHQVTQMGQEVILRCVPISNHLYFYWYRQILGQKVEFLVSFYNNEISEKSEIFDDQFSVERPDGSNFTLKIRSTKLEDSAMYFCASGRLREAPQHFGDGTRLSIL.

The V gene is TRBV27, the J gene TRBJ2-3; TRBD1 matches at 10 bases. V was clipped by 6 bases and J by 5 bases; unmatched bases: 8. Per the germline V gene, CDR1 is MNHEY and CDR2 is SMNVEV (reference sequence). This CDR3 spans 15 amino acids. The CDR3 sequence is CASRHDRGQKDTQYF. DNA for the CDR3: TGTGCCAGCAGACACGACAGGGGGCAGAAAGATACGCAGTATTTT.

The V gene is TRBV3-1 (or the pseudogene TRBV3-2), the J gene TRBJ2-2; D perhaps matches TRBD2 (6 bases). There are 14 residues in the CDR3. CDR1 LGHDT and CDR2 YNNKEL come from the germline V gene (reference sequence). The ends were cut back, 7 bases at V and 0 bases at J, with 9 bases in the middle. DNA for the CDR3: TGTGCCAGCAAGGGCGGGACGAACACCGGGGAGCTGTTTTTT. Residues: CASKGGTNTGELFF.

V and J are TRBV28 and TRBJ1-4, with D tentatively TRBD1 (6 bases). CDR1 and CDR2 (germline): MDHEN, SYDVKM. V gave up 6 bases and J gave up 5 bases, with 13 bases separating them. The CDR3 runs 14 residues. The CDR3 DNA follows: TGTGCCAGCAGCCAGGGGCCAATAAATGAAAAACTGTTTTTT. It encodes CASSQGPINEKLFF.